A single sample is the source of the 22 T cell receptor beta chains below, sequenced in a study of shared clonotypes between healthy human individuals. Data came from immunoSEQ multiplex PCR; TCRdb stores just in-frame clones and leaves some out. The sample consists of 2,500,000 or so clones, approximately 93% of them appearing once. The sequenced sample was naive CD4+ T cells from PBMCs. Stated subset: CD45RA+ positively selected. The origin of the receptors is a man aged 18 to 30 in good health. Some clones in this sample may be carry-over from other donors' samples.

This clone has just one count. J is TRBJ2-7 and V is TRBV28; D is ambiguous. The germline V gene has CDR1 MDHEN and CDR2 SYDVKM. V lost 7 bases and J 1 base, leaving 11 bases between the germline ends. This CDR3 region has 13 residues. CDR3 sequence reads: CASTSAVSYEQYF. The CDR3 region has the DNA TGTGCCAGCACCTCAGCCGTATCCTACGAGCAGTACTTC.

The chain combines TRBV27 with TRBJ2-7; D might be TRBD2 (5 bases). The CDR3 covers 15 residues. CDR1 MNHEY and CDR2 SMNVEV come from the germline V gene (reference sequence). Trimming pared 6 bases from V and 6 bases from J, leaving 21 bases between. This CDR3 is CASSASTRPEGEQYF. The CDR3 DNA follows: TGTGCCAGCAGCGCTTCGACCCGGCCTGAGGGCGAGCAGTACTTC.

The chain links TRBV7-9 to TRBJ1-5; D unclear. V gave up 0 bases and J gave up 6 bases, with 6 bases separating them. The germline gives CDR1 SEHNR, CDR2 FQNEAQ (reference sequence). This CDR3 has 13 residues. The CDR3 is CASSLANGQPQHF. CDR3 DNA: TGTGCCAGCAGCTTAGCTAACGGTCAGCCCCAGCATTTT. The whole variable domain, filled in from reference TRBV7-9 and TRBJ1-5, reads DTGVSQNPRHKITKRGQNVTFRCDPISEHNRLYWYRQTLGQGPEFLTYFQNEAQLEKSRLLSDRFSAERPKGSFSTLEIQRTEQGDSAMYLCASSLANGQPQHFGDGTRLSIL.

The chain combines TRBV28 with TRBJ2-7; 9 nucleotides align to TRBD2. The V segment lost 3 bases and the J segment 2 bases; nucleotides outside the gene matches: 8. The CDR3 is 16 residues long. CDR1 is MDHEN and CDR2 is SYDVKM in the germline V gene. CDR3 sequence: CASSFGTSRSAYEQYF. The CDR3 DNA sequence: TGTGCCAGCAGTTTCGGGACTAGCAGATCGGCCTACGAGCAGTACTTC.

V usage is TRBV2 and J usage is TRBJ1-5; D call uncertain. Trimming took off 4 bases at V and 0 bases at J, with 4 bases between the two ends. The germline V gene encodes CDR1 SNHLY and CDR2 FYNNEI. CDR3 length equals 13 residues. The DNA for the CDR3 is TGTGCCAGCAGTGTGATTAGCAATCAGCCCCAGCATTTT. This translates into CASSVISNQPQHF.

The sample holds one count of this clone. This CDR3 reads CASRSTDLSGNTIYF. DNA of the CDR3: TGTGCCAGCAGGTCGACAGATCTCTCTGGAAACACCATATATTTT. This chain joins TRBV28 and TRBJ1-3; possibly TRBD1 for D (5 bases). V was trimmed by 6 bases and J by 0 bases, leaving 12 bases between them. This CDR3 comprises 15 residues. Germline V gene sequence: CDR1 MDHEN, CDR2 SYDVKM. Using reference TRBV28 and TRBJ1-3 for the parts outside the CDR3, the full variable domain is DVKVTQSSRYLVKRTGEKVFLECVQDMDHENMFWYRQDPGLGLRLIYFSYDVKMKEKGDIPEGYSVSREKKERFSLILESASTNQTSMYLCASRSTDLSGNTIYFGEGSWLTVV.

This chain connects TRBV5-5 to TRBJ2-2, with no clear D. The CDR3 covers 18 residues. V lost 0 bases, J lost 0 bases, and 15 bases lay in between. Germline V gene lookup returns CDR1 SGHKS and CDR2 YYEKEE (reference sequence). The CDR3 DNA follows: TGTGCCAGCAGCTTGGCCCCGGCCGGGTTAACGAACACCGGGGAGCTGTTTTTT. Translated, it gives CASSLAPAGLTNTGELFF.

The genes are TRBV5-1 and TRBJ1-2; 11 bases map to TRBD1. CDR1 SGHRS and CDR2 YFSETQ come from the germline V gene. After removal of 4 bases from V and 6 bases from J, the junction contained 11 bases not matched to a gene. This CDR3 is 16 amino acids long. CDR3 loop: CASSAGTGGLMDGYTF. CDR3 bases: TGCGCCAGCAGCGCGGGGACAGGGGGTTTAATGGATGGCTACACCTTC.

The gene calls are TRBV5-4 and TRBJ2-4, with 8 bases identical to TRBD1. Losses at the gene ends were 3 bases for V and 5 bases for J; bases not matched to a gene: 1. The CDR3 is 13 residues long. Germline V gene data show CDR1 as SGHNT and CDR2 as YYREEE (reference sequence). The CDR3 protein is CASSSDRENIQYF. CDR3 in DNA: TGTGCCAGCAGCTCGGACAGGGAAAACATTCAGTACTTC.

This chain connects TRBV7-2 to TRBJ2-7; 15 bases agree with TRBD2. CDR1 is SGHTA and CDR2 is FQGNSA in the germline V gene. V gave up 5 bases and J gave up 4 bases; unmatched junction bases: 9. The CDR3 sequence is 17 residues long. The CDR3 loop reads CASSARKGLAGGYEQYF. CDR3 in DNA: TGTGCCAGCAGCGCGCGAAAGGGACTAGCGGGAGGATACGAGCAGTACTTC.

The chain employs TRBV28 and TRBJ2-2; the D gene could be TRBD1 or TRBD2 (5 bases each). Germline CDR1 MDHEN, CDR2 SYDVKM. The V gene lost 8 bases and the J gene lost 3 bases, with 22 bases spanning the gap. The CDR3 contains 17 residues. Here the CDR3 DNA reads TGTGCCAGCCTCCTACCCGGGGCCCTCCGGGACACCGGGGAGCTGTTTTTT. This encodes CASLLPGALRDTGELFF. The full variable domain, in which reference TRBV28 and TRBJ2-2 provide the parts outside the CDR3, is DVKVTQSSRYLVKRTGEKVFLECVQDMDHENMFWYRQDPGLGLRLIYFSYDVKMKEKGDIPEGYSVSREKKERFSLILESASTNQTSMYLCASLLPGALRDTGELFFGEGSRLTVL.

Regarding this clone: This same CDR3 is encoded by further DNA sequences in the sample. The gene calls are TRBV29-1 and TRBJ1-2, with D uncertain. V was shortened by 4 bases and J by 2 bases, with 2 bases between the two germline ends. CDR3 length equals 10 residues. In germline, CDR1 is SQVTM, CDR2 ANQGSEA. This CDR3 reads CSVANYGYTF. In DNA, the CDR3 is TGCAGCGTTGCCAACTATGGCTACACCTTC.

J is TRBJ2-7 and V is TRBV5-5, with TRBD2 matching over 8 bases. This CDR3 is 15 amino acids long. CDR1 and CDR2 from the germline V gene are SGHKS and YYEKEE (reference sequence). V shed 6 bases, J shed 2 bases, and the junction held 10 bases outside the gene matches. The CDR3 loop reads CASTDRGGLPYEQYF. In nucleotides, the CDR3 is TGTGCCAGCACCGACCGGGGGGGGCTTCCCTACGAGCAGTACTTC.

This clone was detected only once. The chain carries TRBV28 and TRBJ1-1; tentatively, D is TRBD1 (5 bases). Trimming shortened V by 7 bases and J by 12 bases, and 18 bases separated the two germline ends. CDR1 is MDHEN, CDR2 SYDVKM, per germline. This CDR3 is built from 12 residues. CDR3: CASTSSQGQSFF. The DNA of the CDR3 is TGTGCCAGCACTTCTTCCCAGGGTCAATCTTTCTTT. The whole variable domain, filled in from reference TRBV28 and TRBJ1-1, reads DVKVTQSSRYLVKRTGEKVFLECVQDMDHENMFWYRQDPGLGLRLIYFSYDVKMKEKGDIPEGYSVSREKKERFSLILESASTNQTSMYLCASTSSQGQSFFGQGTRLTVV.

The chain is built from TRBV5-1 and TRBJ2-5; D unclear. This CDR3 has 16 amino acids. Germline lookup yields CDR1 SGHRS and CDR2 YFSETQ. The V gene lost 0 bases and the J gene lost 6 bases, with 18 bases spanning the gap. The CDR3, as DNA: TGCGCCAGCAGCTTGGCCCCGCAGGCCGTGGGAAAGACCCAGTACTTC. This encodes CASSLAPQAVGKTQYF.

The V gene is TRBV6-5, the J gene TRBJ2-2, with D uncertain. CDR3 length equals 14 residues. Per germline, CDR1 MNHEY and CDR2 SVGAGI. V lost 0 bases and J 6 bases, leaving 8 bases between the germline ends. The CDR3 is CASSYSQQPGELFF. CDR3 coding DNA: TGTGCCAGCAGTTACTCGCAACAACCCGGGGAGCTGTTTTTT.

This sequence joins TRBV19 and TRBJ2-5; D gene uncertain. The CDR3 loop spans 15 amino acids. Germline V gene sequence: CDR1 LNHDA, CDR2 SQIVND (reference sequence). Trimming took 1 base from V and 4 from J, leaving 13 bases between them. The CDR3 nucleotides are TGTGCCAGTAGTATAGGGGCGGCACCCCCAGAGACCCAGTACTTC. Its protein is CASSIGAAPPETQYF.

The chain joins TRBV19 to TRBJ1-5, with D uncertain. Trimming took 6 bases from V and 2 from J, leaving 8 bases between them. This CDR3 is 13 amino acids long. Germline loops: CDR1 LNHDA, CDR2 SQIVND (reference sequence). CDR3 in amino acids: CASRVSGNQPQHF. CDR3 DNA: TGTGCCAGTAGGGTCAGCGGCAATCAGCCCCAGCATTTT.

There are a few counts of this clone. The chain combines TRBV4-2 with TRBJ1-5; TRBD1 aligns across 9 bases. The CDR3 extends over 15 amino acids. V lost 7 bases to trimming and J lost 1 base; unmatched junction nucleotides: 5. Germline V CDR1 and CDR2: LGHNA, YNFKEQ. The CDR3: CASNPTGGSNQPQHF. CDR3 bases: TGTGCCAGCAACCCGACAGGGGGGAGCAATCAGCCCCAGCATTTT.

The chain carries TRBV5-1 and TRBJ2-2; 11 bases line up with TRBD2. The CDR3 loop spans 16 amino acids. The trim removed 4 bases at V and 4 bases at J, leaving 6 bases unmatched. Germline CDR1 reads SGHRS; CDR2 reads YFSETQ. CDR3 residues: CASSPLTSGTTGELFF. The DNA of the CDR3 is TGCGCCAGCAGCCCATTGACTAGCGGGACCACCGGGGAGCTGTTTTTT. The entire variable domain, with the rest obtained from reference TRBV5-1 and TRBJ2-2, is as follows: KAGVTQTPRYLIKTRGQQVTLSCSPISGHRSVSWYQQTPGQGLQFLFEYFSETQRNKGNFPGRFSGRQFSNSRSEMNVSTLELGDSALYLCASSPLTSGTTGELFFGEGSRLTVL.

The gene calls are TRBV6-8 and TRBJ2-5; 10 bases map to TRBD1. CDR1 and CDR2 from the germline V gene are MNHGY and SAAAGT. The V gene end was trimmed by 4 bases and the J gene end by 5 bases; junction bases not matched to a gene: 7. CDR3 size: 15 residues. CDR3 in amino acids: CASSLPGQGSETQYF. As DNA, the CDR3 is TGTGCCAGCAGTTTACCGGGACAGGGGAGTGAGACCCAGTACTTC.

This clone has only a few counts. This rearrangement joins TRBV30 to TRBJ1-1, with a possible D match to TRBD1 (5 bases). CDR3 length: 16 residues. V lost 1 base and J 3 bases, leaving 18 bases between the germline ends. CDR1 and CDR2 (germline): GTSNPN, SVGIG (reference sequence). The CDR3 reads CAWSDLVGRLDTEAFF. CDR3 DNA sequence: TGTGCCTGGAGTGACCTTGTGGGACGGTTGGACACTGAAGCTTTCTTT.